The following is a T cell receptor (beta chain) sequence with its context. Original methodology: Amplification of reference gene primers provided the estimated nucleated cell counts. Profiled with immunoSEQ multiplex PCR; TCRdb holds only in-frame clones, not every one. Clone size and the V and J calls come from that table; the DNA yielded D and trimming. Among about 82,000 clones, more than 70% were seen once, and the ten largest hold approximately 17%. This sample was included in a study of blood T cell repertoires in COVID-19. Study in general: Some COVID-19 samples were acute and others convalescent; all came from the United States, Italy and Spain.

V lost 2 bases, J lost 4 bases, and 9 bases lay in between. This CDR3 contains 14 residues. Germline CDR1 and CDR2: KGHSH and LQKENI. The chain has TRBV18 and TRBJ1-3, with unresolved D. This TCR derives from a woman in her sixties with acute or convalescent COVID-19. The specimen was peripheral blood. For the CDR3, the DNA is TGTGCCAGCTCACCAGAAACAGCCGGAAACACCATATATTTT. Translating gives CASSPETAGNTIYF.